Sequencing of this T cell receptor (beta chain) was carried out in a study of early T cells in non-severe SARS-CoV-2 infection (dated by TCRdb to the early 2020s). About the study as a whole: Because TCR sequencing relied on bulk RNA taken from unsorted whole blood, pairing of alpha and beta chains was not possible. The research as a whole found: VDJdb matching was skewed toward anti-spike CD8 responses, so virus-specific expansions were likely underestimated and private and CD4 specificities were missed.

There are many counts of this clonotype. Its antigen is currently not known. Within one base of it there is no much larger clone, and no base qualities were kept. The receptor library was made with 5' RACE. The sequencer was a NextSeq 500. The TCR library protocol attached unique molecular identifiers to individual cDNA molecules to correct for sequencing error and PCR bias. Both TCR alpha and beta chains were sequenced, and tight co-correlation was observed between alpha and beta sequence abundances in each sample. The published analysis was carried out like this. Decombinator V4 was used to annotate the V gene, J gene and CDR3 of the TCR sequences. Expanded TCRs were defined as changing significantly between any two time points under a Poisson model with p below 0.0001. Abundances of TCRs were expressed as counts per million after normalisation to the total number of TCRs sequenced in each sample. TRAV1-2 paired with TRAJ12, TRAJ20 or TRAJ33 defined MAIT TCRs, while TRAV10 paired with TRAJ18 defined iNKT TCRs. VDJdb, accessed on 1 November 2021, was searched for TCRs annotated for CMV, EBV and SARS-CoV-2, and TCRs annotated for more than one antigen were excluded. TCRdb redid the processing of the public reads, applying fastp at Q25 and MiXCR, and retained in-frame beta chains. Records with the same CDR3 protein are collapsed into one entry carrying the most frequent genes and DNA. None of the V and J calls come from the authors' own analysis; TCRdb made them. Present in this sample are some 45,000 distinct CDR3 sequences, 4% of which were seen just once. The ten largest clones add up to just over 3% of the sample.

V was cut back by 0 bases and J by 11 bases, leaving a gap of 11 bases between them. CDR1 and CDR2, looked up from the germline V gene (reference sequence), are MNHNY and SVGAGI. Measured from the cysteine to the phenylalanine, the CDR3 is 13 residues long. Solely the CDR3 DNA is kept, with 39 bases framed from the first base. The study was a case-control design nested within a healthcare worker cohort in London, UK, with weekly nasopharyngeal swab PCR tests and blood sampling. Healthcare workers were recruited between 23 and 31 March 2020, during the week of the UK lockdown, and were followed weekly for up to about 15 weeks.

The sequence joins TRBV6-6 to TRBJ2-1, with the D gene possibly TRBD1 or TRBD2, each one fitting 5 bases. Sequencing was performed on whole blood. The clonotype comes from an adult who was a healthcare worker with PCR-confirmed SARS-CoV-2 infection or an uninfected control (not recorded which). The DNA is as follows: TGTGCCAGCAGTTACTCAGGGACGGGGCAGCAGTTCTTC. It encodes CASSYSGTGQQFF.